What follows are 24 T cell receptor beta chains derived from one specimen sequenced in a study of vaccination effects on CD4 cells after COVID-19. Generated by immunoSEQ multiplex PCR, the TCRdb table keeps only in-frame clones and is missing some. The sample shows tens of thousands of clones, approximately 72% of them seen only once. No antigen has been assigned to these receptors. At the end of about 10 days of culture, CD4+ T cells were isolated. The sequencing used CD4+ T cells from PBMCs cultured without peptide, collected before COVID-19 vaccination. Receptor source: a human donor who had a prior SARS-CoV-2 infection.

The rearrangement uses TRBV27 and TRBJ2-7, with D possibly being TRBD1 or TRBD2 (5 bases each). Germline CDR1 is MNHEY and CDR2 is SMNVEV (reference sequence). Trimming stripped 6 bases from V and 2 bases from J, with 20 bases between. The CDR3 totals 16 residues. The CDR3 DNA follows: TGTGCCAGCAGACTCGGGGCCCGGGACCTAACCTACGAGCAGTACTTC. Amino acid sequence: CASRLGARDLTYEQYF.

The rearrangement joins TRBV2 to TRBJ2-1; TRBD2 agrees at 8 bases. Germline V gene sequence: CDR1 SNHLY, CDR2 FYNNEI. This CDR3 has 12 amino acids. V lost 6 bases to trimming and J lost 16 bases; unmatched junction nucleotides: 11. The CDR3 region has the DNA TGTGCCAGCAGCCTAGTACTAGCGGATACTTTCTTC. Its translation: CASSLVLADTFF.

The gene calls are TRBV24-1 and TRBJ1-1; D is ambiguous. The V end lost 6 bases, the J end lost 0 bases, and 10 bases lay between the germline ends. Germline V lookup: CDR1 KGHDR, CDR2 SFDVKD. The CDR3 runs to 14 residues. CDR3 amino acids: CATSNTELNTEAFF. As DNA, the CDR3 is TGTGCCACCAGTAACACAGAGCTGAACACTGAAGCTTTCTTT.

V gene TRBV4-3 combines with J gene TRBJ2-1, with D possibly matching TRBD2 (6 bases). V was shortened by 1 base and J by 6 bases, with 16 bases between the two germline ends. Per the germline V gene, CDR1 is LGHNA and CDR2 is YSLEER. This CDR3 has 16 residues. CDR3 amino acids: CASSQGERLASNEQFF. The CDR3 DNA reads TGCGCCAGCAGCCAAGGGGAGAGGCTAGCGAGCAATGAGCAGTTCTTC.

The gene calls are TRBV19 and TRBJ1-6; possible D gene TRBD1, 6 bases. The CDR3 has 17 amino acids. V lost 5 bases, J lost 8 bases, and 22 bases lay in between. The V gene's germline CDR1 is LNHDA and CDR2 SQIVND (reference sequence). The CDR3 coding sequence is TGTGCCAGTAGTGGCGGAACAGGGAACCCCGCGGATTCACCCCTCCACTTT. As protein: CASSGGTGNPADSPLHF.

The chain combines TRBV19 with TRBJ2-1, with 12 nucleotides matching TRBD2. In germline, CDR1 is LNHDA, CDR2 SQIVND (reference sequence). Unmatched junction bases numbered 5, after V lost 7 bases and J lost 7 bases. The CDR3 loop spans 14 amino acids. CDR3 in amino acids: CASKRGLAGNEQFF. CDR3 DNA: TGTGCCAGTAAACGTGGACTAGCGGGAAATGAGCAGTTCTTC.

The chain couples TRBV3-1 (or the pseudogene TRBV3-2) to TRBJ2-3; perhaps TRBD2 as D (6 bases). V lost 0 bases and J 1 base, leaving 14 bases between the germline ends. This CDR3 is 17 amino acids long. The germline gives CDR1 LGHDT, CDR2 YNNKEL (reference sequence). The CDR3 DNA sequence: TGTGCCAGCAGCCAAGATATCCGACTAGGGGGCACAGATACGCAGTATTTT. Translation gives CASSQDIRLGGTDTQYF.

The J gene is TRBJ2-3, the V gene TRBV4-3; possible D gene TRBD2, 5 bases. Germline-derived CDR1 and CDR2 are LGHNA and YSLEER. The CDR3 totals 16 residues. V was pared by 1 base and J by 4 bases, with 15 bases between. The CDR3 DNA is TGCGCCAGCAGCCAAGTGTCTACCTTGGGAGCAGATACGCAGTATTTT. It encodes CASSQVSTLGADTQYF.

The chain links TRBV7-2 to TRBJ1-1; D unresolved. The germline CDR1 and CDR2 sequences are SGHTA and FQGNSA. This CDR3 spans 14 amino acids. The ends were cut back, 4 bases at V and 7 bases at J, with 16 bases in the middle. The CDR3 sequence is CASSSYVSGLEAFF. CDR3 in DNA: TGTGCCAGCAGCTCCTACGTCAGCGGACTTGAAGCTTTCTTT.

This clone has just a few counts. V usage is TRBV9 and J usage is TRBJ1-1; no firm D call. The V end lost 0 bases, the J end lost 0 bases, and 12 bases lay between the germline ends. The germline V gene encodes CDR1 SGDLS and CDR2 YYNGEE. The CDR3 contains 16 residues. The CDR3 region has the DNA TGTGCCAGCAGCGTAGTTAGACGGACGATGAACACTGAAGCTTTCTTT. It encodes CASSVVRRTMNTEAFF.

The rearrangement links TRBV5-6 to TRBJ2-7, with D unresolved. V shed 2 bases and J shed 5 bases, with 14 bases lying between them. The germline gives CDR1 SGHDT, CDR2 YYEEEE. The CDR3 has 14 residues. The CDR3 DNA sequence: TGTGCCAGCAGCTTCGGGTTGCCTCGTAACGAGCAGTACTTC. This sequence encodes CASSFGLPRNEQYF.

The chain joins TRBV5-5 to TRBJ2-7; no firm D call. Germline V gene sequence: CDR1 SGHKS, CDR2 YYEKEE (reference sequence). The V and J ends lost 2 bases and 6 bases respectively, with 12 bases between them. There are 13 residues in the CDR3. This chain's CDR3 is CASSFLGYSEQYF. The CDR3 DNA reads TGTGCCAGCAGCTTCTTAGGGTACAGCGAGCAGTACTTC.

Details on this clone: A junction end diverges from the germline sequence, so it may reflect a read error. The chain couples TRBV6-2 or TRBV6-3 to TRBJ2-5; D ambiguous. This CDR3 has 14 residues. The germline CDR1 and CDR2 sequences are MNHEY and SVGEGT. CDR3 DNA: TGTGCCAGCAGTTACGCTCCCCCCCAAAAGACCCAGTACTTC. This encodes CASSYAPPQKTQYF.

This clone turned up a few times. The CDR3 nucleotides read TGTGCCAGCGGCCCGGGACTAGTAGAGACCGGGGAGCTGTTTTTT. It specifies CASGPGLVETGELFF. The chain employs TRBV11-3 and TRBJ2-2, with 8 bases identical to TRBD2. J lost 5 bases, V lost 8 bases, and 10 bases had no gene match. The CDR3 covers 15 residues. From germline, CDR1 is SGHNT and CDR2 YENEEA.

In this sample, this clone turned up a few times. The V and J genes are TRBV7-2 and TRBJ2-1, with a tentative D call TRBD2 (5 bases). Germline V gene lookup returns CDR1 SGHTA and CDR2 FQGNSA. This CDR3 is 15 amino acids long. The V end was cut by 5 bases, the J end by 0 bases, with 11 bases between. CDR3 region: CASSRVRGSYNEQFF. CDR3 DNA: TGTGCCAGCAGCCGGGTACGGGGCTCCTACAATGAGCAGTTCTTC.

This clone has only a few counts. The chain recombines TRBV24-1 with TRBJ1-2; 10 positions match TRBD1. The CDR3 totals 16 residues. Trimming removed 3 bases from V and 8 bases from J; junction bases left unmatched: 11. CDR1 is KGHDR and CDR2 is SFDVKD in the germline V gene. This CDR3 reads CATSDVTGTGVWGYTF. The CDR3 bases are TGTGCCACCAGTGATGTAACCGGGACAGGGGTTTGGGGCTACACCTTC.

This rearrangement joins TRBV7-3 to TRBJ2-1; D is possibly TRBD2 (6 bases). Germline values: CDR1 SGHTA, CDR2 FQGTGA. The V end lost 5 bases, the J end lost 7 bases, and 18 bases lay between the germline ends. This CDR3 has 15 amino acids. CDR3: CASSLLPGVRNEQFF. Here the CDR3 DNA reads TGTGCCAGCAGCCTCCTCCCGGGAGTCCGGAATGAGCAGTTCTTC.

This clone has only a few counts. The gene calls are TRBV6-5 and TRBJ2-1, with D possibly being TRBD1 (5 bases). The CDR3 has 14 amino acids. The germline CDR1 and CDR2 sequences are MNHEY and SVGAGI. The germline V and J ends were trimmed by 8 bases and 6 bases, with 17 bases remaining between them. The CDR3 region has the DNA TGTGCCAGCTCCCAATACCCAGGGCGCAATGAGCAGTTCTTC. Its protein is CASSQYPGRNEQFF.

The CDR3 loop is CASSLLGGNTEAFF. In DNA form, the CDR3 reads TGTGCCAGCAGCTTGCTTGGGGGGAACACTGAAGCTTTCTTT. This chain joins TRBV5-4 and TRBJ1-1; weak D call: TRBD1 (5 bases). The V end lost 1 base, the J end lost 1 base, and 8 bases lay between the germline ends. The CDR3 spans 14 residues. Germline lookup yields CDR1 SGHNT and CDR2 YYREEE (reference sequence).

This clone occurred a few times. The CDR3 sequence: CASSPTASRTYEQYF. The CDR3, as DNA: TGTGCCAGCAGCCCGACAGCGTCGCGGACATACGAGCAGTACTTC. V and J are TRBV4-2 and TRBJ2-7; a possible D gene is TRBD1 (5 bases). CDR3 length equals 15 residues. Looked up from germline, CDR1 is LGHNA and CDR2 is YNFKEQ. Trimming stripped 4 bases from V and 4 bases from J, with 17 bases between.

This clone was counted at least ten times. Written as DNA, the CDR3 is TGTGCCAGCCGCCGCGGGGCACTTCAACCCCTCCACTTT. Translation: CASRRGALQPLHF. The chain combines TRBV2 with TRBJ1-6, with D maybe TRBD1 (5 bases). Per the germline V gene, CDR1 is SNHLY and CDR2 is FYNNEI. V lost 8 bases and J 12 bases, leaving 17 bases between the germline ends. This CDR3 comprises 13 residues.

The chain is built from TRBV5-5 and TRBJ1-3, with D hard to call. Germline values: CDR1 SGHKS, CDR2 YYEKEE (reference sequence). The CDR3 loop spans 15 amino acids. Between the trimmed V and J ends, which lost 0 bases and 4 bases, there was a span of 11 bases. CDR3 sequence: CASSLVPNGGNTIYF. Here the CDR3 DNA reads TGTGCCAGCAGCTTGGTGCCTAATGGGGGAAACACCATATATTTT.

This chain joins TRBV19 and TRBJ1-3; 8 nucleotides align to TRBD1. Germline CDR1 reads LNHDA; CDR2 reads SQIVND (reference sequence). Trimming cost V 4 bases and J 2 bases; bases outside gene matches: 7. This CDR3 has 16 residues. The CDR3 DNA reads as TGTGCCAGTAGTACTGAGCGACAGGGGACTGGAAACACCATATATTTT. This translates into CASSTERQGTGNTIYF.

The chain carries TRBV6-5 and TRBJ1-5, with D possibly TRBD1 on 5 matching bases. This CDR3 is built from 15 residues. V gave up 5 bases and J gave up 0 bases, with 11 bases separating them. Germline assignment: CDR1 MNHEY and CDR2 SVGAGI. DNA for the CDR3: TGTGCCAGCAGTCCACAGGTGCATAGCAATCAGCCCCAGCATTTT. Residues: CASSPQVHSNQPQHF.